The present T cell receptor beta chain was sequenced within a study of T cell repertoires in cytomegalovirus infection. This CDR3 has 12 residues. The junction had 5 bases not matched to a gene; V was cut back by 6 bases and J by 9 bases. CDR1 and CDR2 (germline): MDHEN, SYDVKM. MiXCR, run by TCRdb on the reads, gives a single entry per CDR3 protein. Seen here are 250,000 to 350,000 distinct CDR3 sequences, roughly 24% observed once, and the top ten hold roughly 13%. The material sequenced was PBMCs. This chain uses TRBV28 with TRBJ1-5; 7 positions match TRBD1. This sequence originates from a human donor in good health (CMV status not recorded). Some clones in this sample may be carry-over from other donors' samples. For the CDR3, the DNA is TGTGCCAGCAGGGGACAGATTTTGCCCCAGCATTTT. Translation: CASRGQILPQHF.